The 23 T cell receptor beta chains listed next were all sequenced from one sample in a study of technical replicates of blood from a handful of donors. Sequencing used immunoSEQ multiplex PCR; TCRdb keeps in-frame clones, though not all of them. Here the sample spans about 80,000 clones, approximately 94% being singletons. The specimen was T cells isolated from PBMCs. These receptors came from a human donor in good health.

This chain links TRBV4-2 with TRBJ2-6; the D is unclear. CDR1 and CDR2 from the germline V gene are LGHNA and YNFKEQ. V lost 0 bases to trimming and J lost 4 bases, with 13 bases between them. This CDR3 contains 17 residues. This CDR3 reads CASSQDSSVAGANVLTF. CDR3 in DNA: TGTGCCAGCAGCCAAGATTCATCGGTCGCCGGGGCCAACGTCCTGACTTTC.

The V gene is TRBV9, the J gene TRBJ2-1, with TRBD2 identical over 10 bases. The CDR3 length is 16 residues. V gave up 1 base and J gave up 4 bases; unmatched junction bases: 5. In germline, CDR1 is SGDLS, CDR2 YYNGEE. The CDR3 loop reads CASSVSGTSVYNEQFF. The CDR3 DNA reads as TGTGCCAGCAGCGTATCGGGGACTAGCGTTTACAATGAGCAGTTCTTC.

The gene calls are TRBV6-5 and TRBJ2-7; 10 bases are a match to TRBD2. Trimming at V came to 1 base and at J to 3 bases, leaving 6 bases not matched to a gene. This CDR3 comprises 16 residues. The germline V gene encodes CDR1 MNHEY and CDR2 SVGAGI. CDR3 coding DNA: TGTGCCAGCAGTTACTTTCCTATAGCGGGAGGCTACGAGCAGTACTTC. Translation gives CASSYFPIAGGYEQYF.

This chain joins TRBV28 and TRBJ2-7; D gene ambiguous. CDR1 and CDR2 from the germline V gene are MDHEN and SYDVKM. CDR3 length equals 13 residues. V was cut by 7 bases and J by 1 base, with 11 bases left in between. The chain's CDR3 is CASNLGESYEQYF. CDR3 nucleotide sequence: TGTGCCAGCAACTTGGGCGAGTCCTACGAGCAGTACTTC.

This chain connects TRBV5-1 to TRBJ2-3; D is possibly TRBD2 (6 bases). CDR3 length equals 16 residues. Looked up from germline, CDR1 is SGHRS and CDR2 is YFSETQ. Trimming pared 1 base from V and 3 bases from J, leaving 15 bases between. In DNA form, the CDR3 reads TGCGCCAGCAGCTTGATGCTGGAGCGGGTGACAGATACGCAGTATTTT. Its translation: CASSLMLERVTDTQYF.

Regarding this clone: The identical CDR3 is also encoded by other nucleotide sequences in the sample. CDR3: CAIGGGGAYEQYF. The CDR3 nucleotides read TGTGCCATCGGAGGGGGGGGAGCCTACGAGCAGTACTTC. V is TRBV10-3 and J is TRBJ2-7, with TRBD2 as a possible D gene (7 bases). This CDR3 contains 13 residues. With 8 bases removed from V and 2 bases from J, the gap between germline ends came to 13 bases. Germline V gene sequence: CDR1 ENHRY, CDR2 SYGVKD.

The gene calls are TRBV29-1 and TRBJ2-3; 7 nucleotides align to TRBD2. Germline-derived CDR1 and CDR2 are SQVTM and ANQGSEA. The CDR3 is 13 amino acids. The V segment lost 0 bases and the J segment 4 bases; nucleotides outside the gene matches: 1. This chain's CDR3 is CSVEEREPDTQYF. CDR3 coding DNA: TGCAGCGTTGAAGAGCGGGAGCCAGATACGCAGTATTTT.

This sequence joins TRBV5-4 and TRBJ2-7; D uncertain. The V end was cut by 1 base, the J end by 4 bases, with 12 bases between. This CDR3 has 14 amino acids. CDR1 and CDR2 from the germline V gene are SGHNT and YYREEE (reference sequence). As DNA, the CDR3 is TGTGCCAGCAGCTTGCAACAGACACCGTACGAGCAGTACTTC. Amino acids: CASSLQQTPYEQYF.

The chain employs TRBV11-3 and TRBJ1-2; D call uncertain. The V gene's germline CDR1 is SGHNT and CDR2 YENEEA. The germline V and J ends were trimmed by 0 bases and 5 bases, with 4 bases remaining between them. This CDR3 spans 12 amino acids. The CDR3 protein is CASSLDRYGYTF. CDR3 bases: TGTGCCAGCAGCTTAGATCGTTATGGCTACACCTTC.

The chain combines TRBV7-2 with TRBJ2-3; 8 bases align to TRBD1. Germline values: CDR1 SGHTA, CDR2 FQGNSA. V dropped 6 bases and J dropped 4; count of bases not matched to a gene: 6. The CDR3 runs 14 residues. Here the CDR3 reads CASSNGQGSDTQYF. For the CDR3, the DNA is TGTGCCAGCAGTAACGGACAGGGATCAGATACGCAGTATTTT.

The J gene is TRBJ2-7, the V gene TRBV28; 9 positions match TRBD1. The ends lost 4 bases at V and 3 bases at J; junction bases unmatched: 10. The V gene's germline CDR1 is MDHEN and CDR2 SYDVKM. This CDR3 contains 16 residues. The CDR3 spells CASSSHHGTGYYEQYF. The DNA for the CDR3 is TGTGCCAGCAGTTCCCACCACGGGACAGGGTACTACGAGCAGTACTTC.

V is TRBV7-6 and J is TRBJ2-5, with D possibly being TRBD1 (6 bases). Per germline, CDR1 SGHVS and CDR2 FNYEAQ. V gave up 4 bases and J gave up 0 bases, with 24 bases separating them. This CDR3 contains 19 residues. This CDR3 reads CASSSRIRGSRTYQETQYF. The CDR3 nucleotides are TGTGCCAGCAGCTCTAGAATTAGGGGGAGTAGAACGTACCAAGAGACCCAGTACTTC.

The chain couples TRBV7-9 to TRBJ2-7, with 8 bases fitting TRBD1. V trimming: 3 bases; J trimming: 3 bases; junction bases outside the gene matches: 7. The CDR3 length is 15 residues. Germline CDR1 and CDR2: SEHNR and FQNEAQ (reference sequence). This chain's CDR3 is CASSFGQGNLYEQYF. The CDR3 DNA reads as TGTGCCAGCAGCTTCGGACAGGGTAACCTCTACGAGCAGTACTTC.

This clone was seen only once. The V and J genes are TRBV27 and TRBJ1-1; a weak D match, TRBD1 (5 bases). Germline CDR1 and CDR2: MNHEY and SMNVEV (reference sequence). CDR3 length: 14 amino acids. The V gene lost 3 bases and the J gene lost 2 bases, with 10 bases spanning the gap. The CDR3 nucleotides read TGTGCCAGCAGTTTCGGGGGAGGAAACACTGAAGCTTTCTTT. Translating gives CASSFGGGNTEAFF.

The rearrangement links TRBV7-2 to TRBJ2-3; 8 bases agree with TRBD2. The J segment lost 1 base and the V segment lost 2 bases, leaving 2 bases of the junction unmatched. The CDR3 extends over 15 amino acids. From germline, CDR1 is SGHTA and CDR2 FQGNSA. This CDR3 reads CASSLSGGRTDTQYF. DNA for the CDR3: TGTGCCAGCAGCTTAAGCGGGGGACGCACAGATACGCAGTATTTT.

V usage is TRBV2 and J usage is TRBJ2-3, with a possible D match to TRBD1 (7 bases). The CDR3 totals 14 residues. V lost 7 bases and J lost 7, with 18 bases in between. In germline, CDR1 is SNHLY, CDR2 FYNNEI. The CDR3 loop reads CASTGGTVVNTQYF. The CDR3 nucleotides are TGTGCCAGCACCGGAGGGACAGTCGTGAATACGCAGTATTTT.

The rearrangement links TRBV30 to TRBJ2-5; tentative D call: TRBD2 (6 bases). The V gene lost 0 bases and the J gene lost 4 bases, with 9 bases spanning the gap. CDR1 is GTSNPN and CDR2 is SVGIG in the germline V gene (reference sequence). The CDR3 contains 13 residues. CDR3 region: CAWSVFGGETQYF. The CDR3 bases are TGTGCCTGGAGTGTATTCGGGGGAGAGACCCAGTACTTC.

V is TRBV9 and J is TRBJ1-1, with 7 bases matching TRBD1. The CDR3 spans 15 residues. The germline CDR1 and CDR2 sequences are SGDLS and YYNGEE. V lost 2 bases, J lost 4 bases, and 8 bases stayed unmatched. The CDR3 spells CASSVQGVRLTEAFF. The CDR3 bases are TGTGCCAGCAGCGTCCAGGGGGTGCGCCTCACTGAAGCTTTCTTT.

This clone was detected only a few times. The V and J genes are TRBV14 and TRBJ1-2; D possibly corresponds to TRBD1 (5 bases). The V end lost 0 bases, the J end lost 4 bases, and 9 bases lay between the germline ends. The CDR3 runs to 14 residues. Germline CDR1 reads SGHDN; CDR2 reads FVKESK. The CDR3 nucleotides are TGTGCCAGCAGCCAAGATCGACAGAGCTATGGCTACACCTTC. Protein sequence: CASSQDRQSYGYTF.

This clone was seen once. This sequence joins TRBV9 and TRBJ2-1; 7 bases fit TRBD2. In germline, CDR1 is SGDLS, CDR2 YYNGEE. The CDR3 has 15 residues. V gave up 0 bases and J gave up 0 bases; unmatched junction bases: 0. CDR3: CASSVGGGSYNEQFF. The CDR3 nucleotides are TGTGCCAGCAGCGTAGGGGGGGGCTCCTACAATGAGCAGTTCTTC. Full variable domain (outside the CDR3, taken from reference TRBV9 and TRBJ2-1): DSGVTQTPKHLITATGQRVTLRCSPRSGDLSVYWYQQSLDQGLQFLIQYYNGEERAKGNILERFSAQQFPDLHSELNLSSLELGDSALYFCASSVGGGSYNEQFFGPGTRLTVL.

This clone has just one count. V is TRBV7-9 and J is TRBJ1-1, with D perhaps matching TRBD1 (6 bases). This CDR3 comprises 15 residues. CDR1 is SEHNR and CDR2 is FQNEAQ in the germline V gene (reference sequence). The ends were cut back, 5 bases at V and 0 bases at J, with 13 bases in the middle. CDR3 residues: CASSATRGMNTEAFF. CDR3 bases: TGTGCCAGCAGCGCAACGAGGGGGATGAACACTGAAGCTTTCTTT.

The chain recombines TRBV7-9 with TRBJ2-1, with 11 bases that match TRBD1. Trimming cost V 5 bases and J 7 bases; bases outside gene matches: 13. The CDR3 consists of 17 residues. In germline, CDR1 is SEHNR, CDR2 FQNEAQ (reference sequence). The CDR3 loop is CASSMKPGQGVNNEQFF. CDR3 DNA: TGTGCCAGCAGCATGAAACCGGGACAGGGGGTCAATAATGAGCAGTTCTTC.

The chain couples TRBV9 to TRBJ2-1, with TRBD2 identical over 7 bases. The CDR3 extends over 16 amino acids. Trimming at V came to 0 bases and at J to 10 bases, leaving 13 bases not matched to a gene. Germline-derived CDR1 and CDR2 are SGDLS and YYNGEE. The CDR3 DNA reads TGTGCCAGCAGCGTAGGTAGACGGGAGGAAGTCTGGGAGCAGTTCTTC. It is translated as CASSVGRREEVWEQFF.